This T cell receptor beta chain was observed in a study of Graves' ophthalmopathy and Graves' hyperthyroidism. Per the germline V gene, CDR1 is SGDLS and CDR2 is YYNGEE. The length of the CDR3 is 16 residues. The ends were cut back, 4 bases at V and 0 bases at J, with 16 bases in the middle. The authors amplified TCR beta CDR3 regions, and they did so from RNA transcripts for repertoire sequencing. Amplification began with first-round RT-PCR using HTBI primers, then second-round multiplex PCR was performed. TCRdb redid the calling of the multiplex PCR reads with MiXCR, one entry per CDR3 protein. The sample includes about 740,000 distinct CDR3 sequences, 40% of them seen just once.

The rearrangement links TRBV9 to TRBJ1-1; D gene ambiguous. What was sequenced was peripheral blood. The clonotype originates from an adult man with Graves' ophthalmopathy. Here the CDR3 DNA reads TGTGCCAGCAGCCCTCAACAAGGAACCATGAACACTGAAGCTTTCTTT. Its protein product is CASSPQQGTMNTEAFF.